The 2 T cell receptor beta chains given below trace back to one sample, sequenced in a study of T-cell reconstitution after alpha-beta-depleted transplantation in children. Preparing the TCRbeta library involved the use of unique molecular identifiers. TCRdb recomputed calls from the PCR reads with MiXCR, one row per CDR3 protein. Counted here are fewer than 750,000 distinct CDR3 sequences, 27% occurring once; the ten biggest clones make up about 35%. Sequencing was performed on PBMCs, taken before TCRalphabeta/CD19-depleted stem cell transplant. The receptors come from a boy younger than two with Wiskott-Aldrich syndrome, due to receive a stem cell transplant.

The chain links TRBV20-1 to TRBJ1-3, with 9 positions matching TRBD1. Germline lookup yields CDR1 DFQATT and CDR2 SNEGSKA (reference sequence). The CDR3 length is 15 residues. The trim removed 3 bases at V and 2 bases at J, leaving 5 bases unmatched. The CDR3 DNA follows: TGCAGTGCTAGTCTGGGACAGGGCGCTGGAAACACCATATATTTT. Amino acid sequence: CSASLGQGAGNTIYF.

The V gene is TRBV5-6, the J gene TRBJ2-2, with D perhaps being TRBD1 or TRBD2 (5 bases each). Germline assignment: CDR1 SGHDT and CDR2 YYEEEE. The CDR3 covers 17 residues. Trimming pared 0 bases from V and 6 bases from J, leaving 18 bases between. The CDR3 sequence is CASSLVMPGRVAGELFF. For the CDR3, the DNA is TGTGCCAGCAGCTTGGTCATGCCGGGACGGGTTGCCGGGGAGCTGTTTTTT.